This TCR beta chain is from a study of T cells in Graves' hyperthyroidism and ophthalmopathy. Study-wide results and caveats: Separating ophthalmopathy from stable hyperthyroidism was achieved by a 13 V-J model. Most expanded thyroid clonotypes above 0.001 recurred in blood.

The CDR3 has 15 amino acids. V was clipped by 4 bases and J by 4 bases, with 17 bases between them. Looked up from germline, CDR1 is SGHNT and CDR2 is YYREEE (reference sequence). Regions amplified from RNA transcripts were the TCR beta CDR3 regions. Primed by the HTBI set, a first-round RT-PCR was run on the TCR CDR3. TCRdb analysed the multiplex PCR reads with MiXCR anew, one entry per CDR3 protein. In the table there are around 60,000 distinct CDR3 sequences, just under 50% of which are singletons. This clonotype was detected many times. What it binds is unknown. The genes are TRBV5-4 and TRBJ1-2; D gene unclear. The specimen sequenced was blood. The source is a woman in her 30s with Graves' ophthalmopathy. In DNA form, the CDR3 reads TGTGCCAGCAGCCCCGATCCAGCTCCTACCTATGGCTACACCTTC. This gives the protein CASSPDPAPTYGYTF.